This T cell receptor (beta chain) was recovered during a study of cytomegalovirus exposure and HLA in healthy donors. Regarding the study as a whole: The authors enumerated roughly 180 TCR beta chains as linked to cytomegalovirus. Later on, a genetic analysis was performed. It linked a missense variant in DCLRE1C with V- and J-gene trimming of TCR beta. Donors belonging to an Asian-associated ancestry cluster reportedly showed fewer N-insertions in productive TCRs than the roughly 670-donor mean, according to what a later analysis found.

V gave up 1 base and J gave up 2 bases, with 9 bases separating them. The CDR3 runs 16 residues. Germline values: CDR1 SGHVS, CDR2 FNYEAQ. The PCR employed 60 Vbeta primers together with 13 Jbeta primers. The assay was immunoSEQ multiplex PCR, and TCRdb's table has in-frame clones only and misses some. In the table there are 65,000 to 80,000 clones, around 68% of which are singletons. About this clone: Its antigen is currently unknown.

The source material was PBMCs. This TCR was sampled from a man in his forties or fifties in good health and CMV-seropositive. The chain links TRBV7-6 to TRBJ1-6; D might be TRBD1 (5 bases). In DNA form, the CDR3 reads TGTGCCAGCAGCTTAGGGTCAGGGACCTATAATTCACCCCTCCACTTT. Its translation is CASSLGSGTYNSPLHF.